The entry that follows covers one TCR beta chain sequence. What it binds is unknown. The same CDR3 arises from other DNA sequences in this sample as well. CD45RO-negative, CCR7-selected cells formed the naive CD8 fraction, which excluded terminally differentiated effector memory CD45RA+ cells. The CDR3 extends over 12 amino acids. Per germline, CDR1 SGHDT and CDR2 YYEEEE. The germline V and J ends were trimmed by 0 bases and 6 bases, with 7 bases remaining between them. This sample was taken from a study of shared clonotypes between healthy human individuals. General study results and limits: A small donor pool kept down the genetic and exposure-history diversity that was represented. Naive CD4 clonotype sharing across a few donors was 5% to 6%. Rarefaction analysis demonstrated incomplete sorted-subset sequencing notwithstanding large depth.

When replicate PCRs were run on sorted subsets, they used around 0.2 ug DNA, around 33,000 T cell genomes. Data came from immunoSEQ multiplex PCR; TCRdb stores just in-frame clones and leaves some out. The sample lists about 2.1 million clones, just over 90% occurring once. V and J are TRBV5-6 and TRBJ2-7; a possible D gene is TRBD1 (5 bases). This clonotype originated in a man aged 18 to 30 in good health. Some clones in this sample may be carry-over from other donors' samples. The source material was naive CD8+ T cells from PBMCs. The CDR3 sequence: CASSLGQGEQYF. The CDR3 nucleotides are TGTGCCAGCAGCTTGGGGCAGGGCGAGCAGTACTTC.